Sequencing of this TCR beta chain was carried out in a study of blood T cell repertoires in COVID-19 (TCRdb year 2020). Background on the whole study: Collaborator samples came from the United States, Italy and Spain and covered acute and convalescent phases of COVID-19. The prospective study material was composed of cDNA or gDNA derived from T cells, B-cell-depleted T cells, or PBMCs. A de-identified subject ID, COVID-19 status, age in years and sex were almost always included in the sample metadata. The dataset comprised deeply sampled blood TCRbeta repertoires from subjects exposed to, actively infected with, or recovered from COVID-19. The samples were drawn from two sources: the first 160 participants of the ongoing ImmuneRACE study, and 1,254 subjects contributed by 6 global collaborators. Where available, HLA class I and class II types were obtained from metadata supplied by the sample provider rather than from assay-based typing. The repertoires were released in a freely available public database meant as a resource for research on the immune response to SARS-CoV-2. Overall study outcomes, separate from this receptor: Clinical and demographic metadata were provided uncurated, with the amount varying by source and participant.

On this clone: Its antigen is still unknown. It has no much larger one-base neighbor in the sample; base qualities were not kept.

TCRbeta CDR3 regions were amplified from genomic DNA using the immunoSEQ Assay, a bias-controlled multiplex PCR. Per the authors' processing: The number of nucleated cells in each sample was estimated from the amplification of reference gene primers within the assay. To quantify the absolute abundance of each unique TCRbeta CDR3 rearrangement, sequence reads were collapsed and filtered. For each sample, productive Simpson clonality was calculated as the square root of Simpson's diversity index over productive rearrangements. TCRdb took this table from immuneACCESS and kept in-frame rearrangements with V and J called. Such tables lack part of the clones; where checked against another copy, unresolved V genes explain under half of the gap, and the rest is unexplained. V, J and clone size are taken as reported in that table, and D and trimming were inferred from the DNA itself. This sample gives around 270,000 clones in total; 70% to 90% of them show up just once. The ten largest clones add up to roughly 4% of the sample.

Participants in the prospective study were enrolled through a virtual design, were aged about 18 to 100 years, and lived in 24 United States geographic areas. In the prospective study, participants were assigned to cohorts based on the clinical history participants reported in a screening survey and a study questionnaire. Recovered participants in ImmuneRACE Cohort 3 were defined as having two consecutive negative NP/OP PCR tests, clearance from a healthcare professional, or resolution of symptoms. Each participant in the prospective study had whole blood, serum and a nasopharyngeal or oropharyngeal swab collected by mobile phlebotomists. Prospective study participants could optionally give additional blood draws and questionnaires over a 2-month period. Blood samples from the prospective study were shipped frozen or at room temperature prior to DNA extraction. Sequenced: PBMCs or T cells enriched from blood (not recorded which). This sequence was found in a woman in her thirties who had recovered from COVID-19.

The nucleotide sequence reads as follows: TGTGCCAGCAGCGTAGTAGGCGGGTATGGCTACACCTTC. The encoded protein is CASSVVGGYGYTF. The chain couples TRBV9 to TRBJ1-2; the D gene is unclear. The germline V gene encodes CDR1 SGDLS and CDR2 YYNGEE. The CDR3 spans 13 residues, from the cysteine through the phenylalanine. Only CDR3 DNA remains: 39 bases, in frame from the first base. The V and J ends are trimmed by 0 bases and 5 bases, leaving 8 bases between them.